These 31 T cell receptor beta chains were sequenced from one sample in a study of T cells after yellow fever vaccination. TCRdb reprocessed the 5' RACE reads via MiXCR and lists one record per CDR3 protein. The repertoire has just over 250,000 distinct CDR3 sequences, 5.2% of them found once; the top ten carry about 3.5%. Sequenced here: CD4+ T cells sorted from PBMCs, sampled on the day of the yellow fever booster vaccination. The source of these receptors is a man aged 18 to 29 who received the YFV17D yellow fever vaccine.

There are many counts of this clonotype. V usage is TRBV12-5 and J usage is TRBJ2-3; 11 bases map to TRBD2. This CDR3 is 17 amino acids long. The J segment lost 5 bases and the V segment lost 1 base, leaving 8 bases of the junction unmatched. Germline loops: CDR1 LGHNT, CDR2 FRNRAP. This CDR3 reads CASGLGPSGGPRDTQYF. The CDR3 DNA follows: TGTGCTAGTGGTTTGGGACCTAGCGGGGGGCCTCGAGATACGCAGTATTTT.

This clonotype showed up many times. The chain recombines TRBV5-4 with TRBJ2-3; 9 bases agree with TRBD1. With 0 bases clipped from V and 6 bases from J, the junction kept 2 bases outside the gene matches. The CDR3 covers 14 residues. Germline values: CDR1 SGHNT, CDR2 YYREEE (reference sequence). CDR3: CASSLGTGADTQYF. The CDR3 nucleotides read TGTGCCAGCAGCTTGGGGACAGGGGCGGATACGCAGTATTTT.

The chain joins TRBV20-1 to TRBJ2-1, with no clear D. The CDR3 consists of 12 residues. Looked up from germline, CDR1 is DFQATT and CDR2 is SNEGSKA (reference sequence). The ends were cut back, 3 bases at V and 7 bases at J, with 10 bases in the middle. The chain's CDR3 is CSASLPRNEQFF. For the CDR3, the DNA is TGCAGTGCTAGTCTACCGAGGAATGAGCAGTTCTTC.

A few counts support this clonotype. The genes are TRBV20-1 and TRBJ2-7, with D perhaps matching TRBD2 (6 bases). The germline V gene encodes CDR1 DFQATT and CDR2 SNEGSKA (reference sequence). There are 14 residues in the CDR3. The ends were cut back, 3 bases at V and 2 bases at J, with 14 bases in the middle. CDR3 bases: TGCAGTGCTAGGGGGGGAAATAACGCCTACGAGCAGTACTTC. It codes for CSARGGNNAYEQYF.

The chain has TRBV7-2 and TRBJ1-5, with a tentative D call TRBD1 (5 bases). This CDR3 has 15 residues. Trimming took 5 bases from V and 4 from J, leaving 15 bases between them. In germline, CDR1 is SGHTA, CDR2 FQGNSA. The CDR3 is CASSVVGVLNQPQHF. CDR3 DNA: TGTGCCAGCAGCGTTGTAGGGGTCCTAAATCAGCCCCAGCATTTT.

This clonotype was counted between two and nine times. The V call is TRBV2, the J call TRBJ2-4, with unresolved D. Germline lookup yields CDR1 SNHLY and CDR2 FYNNEI. The CDR3 extends over 15 amino acids. Trimming stripped 4 bases from V and 0 bases from J, with 10 bases between. CDR3 amino acids: CASSGPEIAKNIQYF. The CDR3 DNA reads TGTGCCAGCAGTGGGCCGGAGATAGCCAAAAACATTCAGTACTTC.

This clonotype was seen only a few times. The rearrangement links TRBV30 to TRBJ2-2, with unresolved D. With 3 bases removed from V and 0 bases from J, the gap between germline ends came to 14 bases. The germline CDR1 and CDR2 sequences are GTSNPN and SVGIG (reference sequence). The length of the CDR3 is 16 residues. The CDR3 reads CAWRHGPSTNTGELFF. In DNA form, the CDR3 reads TGTGCCTGGAGACATGGACCGTCGACGAACACCGGGGAGCTGTTTTTT.

The rearrangement joins TRBV12-3 or TRBV12-4 to TRBJ2-5; tentative D call: TRBD2 (6 bases). Trimming left V 1 base short and J 5 bases short, with 11 bases between. The CDR3 length is 14 residues. The chain's CDR3 is CASSLGREDETQYF. Written as DNA, the CDR3 is TGTGCCAGCAGTTTAGGCAGGGAGGACGAGACCCAGTACTTC.

This clonotype came up a few times. J is TRBJ2-1 and V is TRBV24-1, with D maybe TRBD1 (5 bases). Germline values: CDR1 KGHDR, CDR2 SFDVKD. Trimming removed 4 bases at V and 5 bases at J, with 11 bases between. The CDR3 has 14 residues. The CDR3: CATSEGLEDNEQFF. The CDR3 nucleotides read TGTGCCACCAGTGAGGGGCTCGAAGACAATGAGCAGTTCTTC.

This clonotype was seen a few times. The rearrangement links TRBV7-9 to TRBJ2-5; TRBD2 aligns across 12 bases. The J segment lost 1 base and the V segment lost 5 bases, leaving 8 bases of the junction unmatched. Germline loops: CDR1 SEHNR, CDR2 FQNEAQ (reference sequence). The CDR3 runs 17 residues. The CDR3 DNA follows: TGTGCCAGCAGCATAGGAGGACTAGCGGGATCCCAAGAGACCCAGTACTTC. Protein: CASSIGGLAGSQETQYF.

This chain joins TRBV20-1 and TRBJ2-5; D not resolved. The V and J ends lost 6 bases and 7 bases respectively, with 21 bases between them. Germline V gene sequence: CDR1 DFQATT, CDR2 SNEGSKA (reference sequence). The CDR3 extends over 14 amino acids. CDR3 bases: TGCAGTGCCCCTAGACGGCCCCAAGACGGGACCCAGTACTTC. The encoded protein is CSAPRRPQDGTQYF.

This clonotype has ten or more counts. V usage is TRBV4-2 and J usage is TRBJ1-1; D call uncertain. Trimming shortened V by 0 bases and J by 10 bases, and 9 bases separated the two germline ends. CDR1 LGHNA and CDR2 YNFKEQ come from the germline V gene. The CDR3 consists of 12 residues. CDR3 sequence reads: CASSQDGRGAFF. The CDR3 DNA reads as TGTGCCAGCAGCCAAGATGGGCGCGGAGCTTTCTTT.

This clonotype was counted only a few times. Here the CDR3 DNA reads TGTGCCAGTAGGGGGACAGGATGGGCAGATACGCAGTATTTT. Residues: CASRGTGWADTQYF. This sequence joins TRBV19 and TRBJ2-3; the match to TRBD1 covers 8 bases. Germline V gene sequence: CDR1 LNHDA, CDR2 SQIVND (reference sequence). Trimming took 6 bases from V and 4 from J; bases not matched to a gene: 6. This CDR3 region has 14 residues.

The V and J genes are TRBV6-5 and TRBJ1-5, with a weak D call TRBD1 (5 bases). This CDR3 has 13 residues. Germline V CDR1 and CDR2: MNHEY, SVGAGI. V lost 0 bases, J lost 7 bases, and 7 bases lay in between. The CDR3 DNA reads as TGTGCCAGCAGTTACTCGGGGGAGCAGCCCCAGCATTTT. It codes for CASSYSGEQPQHF.

This clonotype occurred many times. V usage is TRBV29-1 and J usage is TRBJ2-5; TRBD1 matches 10 bases. V lost 8 bases, J lost 4 bases, and 7 bases stayed unmatched. This CDR3 has 13 amino acids. The germline gives CDR1 SQVTM, CDR2 ANQGSEA. The CDR3 sequence: CSIEGDRGETQYF. Written as DNA, the CDR3 is TGCAGCATCGAAGGGGACAGGGGAGAGACCCAGTACTTC.

The chain recombines TRBV7-2 with TRBJ1-3; D is unclear. This CDR3 has 14 residues. The V gene lost 5 bases and the J gene lost 8 bases, with 16 bases spanning the gap. The V gene's germline CDR1 is SGHTA and CDR2 FQGNSA. In nucleotides, the CDR3 is TGTGCCAGCAGCCCCTTTTTTGGTTTGGACACCATATATTTT. It is translated as CASSPFFGLDTIYF.

This clonotype appeared a few times. The chain uses TRBV5-1 and TRBJ2-5; D is undetermined. The length of the CDR3 is 13 residues. Per germline, CDR1 SGHRS and CDR2 YFSETQ. V lost 4 bases and J lost 1, with 8 bases in between. CDR3 protein: CASSPTAQETQYF. In DNA, the CDR3 is TGCGCCAGCAGCCCCACCGCCCAAGAGACCCAGTACTTC.

V usage is TRBV7-2 and J usage is TRBJ2-2; D gene ambiguous. CDR3 length equals 15 residues. V was shortened by 5 bases and J by 4 bases, with 14 bases between the two germline ends. Per the germline V gene, CDR1 is SGHTA and CDR2 is FQGNSA. CDR3 residues: CASSRASDLTGELFF. DNA of the CDR3: TGTGCCAGCAGCCGAGCTTCGGACCTCACCGGGGAGCTGTTTTTT.

This clonotype has just a few counts. The chain carries TRBV5-1 and TRBJ2-7; TRBD1 aligns across 8 bases. The CDR3 covers 16 residues. Germline V lookup: CDR1 SGHRS, CDR2 YFSETQ. Trimming cost V 1 base and J 7 bases; bases outside gene matches: 13. DNA of the CDR3: TGCGCCAGCAGCTTGTCCGGACAGGGAGGATTGGGTGAGCAGTACGTC. It codes for CASSLSGQGGLGEQYV.

This clonotype was seen repeatedly, ten times or more. The V gene is TRBV4-2, the J gene TRBJ2-1, with 9 nucleotides matching TRBD2. The trim removed 4 bases at V and 4 bases at J, leaving 5 bases unmatched. The germline gives CDR1 LGHNA, CDR2 YNFKEQ. There are 15 residues in the CDR3. CDR3 residues: CASSLAGARYNEQFF. CDR3 sequence (DNA): TGTGCCAGCAGCCTAGCGGGGGCGCGGTACAATGAGCAGTTCTTC.

This clonotype was observed many times. This chain joins TRBV6-2 or TRBV6-3 and TRBJ2-3; D is perhaps TRBD2 (6 bases). The CDR3 has 16 amino acids. V dropped 6 bases and J dropped 6 bases, with 22 bases sitting between them. Looked up from germline, CDR1 is MNHEY and CDR2 is SVGEGT. Written as DNA, the CDR3 is TGTGCCAGCAGCCGAGGGCTAGCGATCGGGTCCGATACGCAGTATTTT. Amino acids: CASSRGLAIGSDTQYF.

This clonotype was seen ten or more times. The V gene is TRBV7-9, the J gene TRBJ1-6; 7 bases are a match to TRBD1. Germline CDR1 and CDR2: SEHNR and FQNEAQ (reference sequence). The V segment lost 2 bases and the J segment 11 bases; nucleotides outside the gene matches: 0. CDR3 length equals 12 residues. CDR3 in DNA: TGTGCCAGCAGCTTAAGGGGGCCACCCCTCCACTTT. As protein: CASSLRGPPLHF.

This clonotype was observed at least ten times. The chain recombines TRBV19 with TRBJ1-5; D call uncertain. CDR3 size: 14 residues. V lost 4 bases and J 3 bases, leaving 10 bases between the germline ends. Germline V CDR1 and CDR2: LNHDA, SQIVND (reference sequence). CDR3 DNA: TGTGCCAGTAGTACAGGTTTTCTCAATCAGCCCCAGCATTTT. It specifies CASSTGFLNQPQHF.

The chain employs TRBV7-2 and TRBJ1-5, with TRBD1 as a possible D gene (5 bases). V gave up 6 bases and J gave up 6 bases, with 9 bases separating them. Germline lookup yields CDR1 SGHTA and CDR2 FQGNSA. CDR3 length: 12 amino acids. The CDR3 loop is CASRGGSQPQHF. CDR3 bases: TGTGCCAGCAGGGGGGGGAGTCAGCCCCAGCATTTT.

This clonotype was seen a few times. The V and J genes are TRBV20-1 and TRBJ1-1; 8 bases match TRBD1. Germline V lookup: CDR1 DFQATT, CDR2 SNEGSKA (reference sequence). V lost 5 bases to trimming and J lost 4 bases; unmatched junction nucleotides: 9. CDR3 length: 14 amino acids. In DNA, the CDR3 is TGCAGTGCTGAGGATCAGGGGGCCGGCACTGAAGCTTTCTTT. Translated: CSAEDQGAGTEAFF.

This clonotype has only a few counts. CDR3 loop: CASSPLEGGSGPEAFF. The CDR3 DNA is TGTGCCAGCTCACCACTGGAGGGCGGATCGGGGCCTGAAGCTTTCTTT. V is TRBV18 and J is TRBJ1-1; D might be TRBD1 (5 bases). This CDR3 has 16 residues. Germline CDR1 KGHSH, CDR2 LQKENI. V shed 1 base and J shed 6 bases, with 18 bases lying between them.

This clonotype was observed a handful of times. The gene calls are TRBV7-2 and TRBJ2-7; weak D call: TRBD1 (5 bases). Per germline, CDR1 SGHTA and CDR2 FQGNSA. The CDR3 totals 13 residues. Between the trimmed V and J ends, which lost 0 bases and 6 bases, there was a span of 9 bases. The CDR3 sequence is CASSLAQGVEQYV. CDR3 bases: TGTGCCAGCAGCTTAGCGCAGGGTGTCGAGCAGTACGTC.

The chain combines TRBV7-8 with TRBJ1-1; D gene ambiguous. There are 15 residues in the CDR3. V gave up 2 bases and J gave up 1 base, with 11 bases separating them. Germline assignment: CDR1 SGHVS and CDR2 FQNEAQ. Here the CDR3 DNA reads TGTGCCAGCAGCTTAAGGCTCCCACCGAACACTGAAGCTTTCTTT. Translation: CASSLRLPPNTEAFF.

This rearrangement joins TRBV5-1 to TRBJ2-3; the match to TRBD2 covers 10 bases. Germline V CDR1 and CDR2: SGHRS, YFSETQ. CDR3 length: 17 amino acids. J gave up 5 bases and V 3 bases, and 12 bases lay outside the gene matches. The CDR3 reads CASSSAVAGGGRDTQYF. The DNA of the CDR3 is TGCGCCAGCAGCTCTGCCGTAGCGGGGGGCGGGCGAGATACGCAGTATTTT. Combining the CDR3 with reference TRBV5-1 and TRBJ2-3 gives the whole variable domain KAGVTQTPRYLIKTRGQQVTLSCSPISGHRSVSWYQQTPGQGLQFLFEYFSETQRNKGNFPGRFSGRQFSNSRSEMNVSTLELGDSALYLCASSSAVAGGGRDTQYFGPGTRLTVL.

The chain links TRBV5-6 to TRBJ1-2; perhaps TRBD1 as D (5 bases). Germline CDR1 is SGHDT and CDR2 is YYEEEE. Trimming removed 4 bases from V and 6 bases from J, with 13 bases in between. The CDR3 is 13 residues long. The CDR3: CASSLQAANGYTF. For the CDR3, the DNA is TGTGCCAGCAGCCTACAGGCGGCGAATGGCTACACCTTC.

The chain has TRBV19 and TRBJ1-5, with a tentative D call TRBD1 (5 bases). Germline assignment: CDR1 LNHDA and CDR2 SQIVND (reference sequence). CDR3 size: 16 residues. Trimming took 5 bases from V and 7 from J, leaving 21 bases between them. As DNA, the CDR3 is TGTGCCAGTAGTGACCCTTTACGGGGGAGAGGGCAGCCCCAGCATTTT. As protein: CASSDPLRGRGQPQHF. The variable domain in full, with the rest retrieved from reference TRBV19 and TRBJ1-5, is DGGITQSPKYLFRKEGQNVTLSCEQNLNHDAMYWYRQDPGQGLRLIYYSQIVNDFQKGDIAEGYSVSREKKESFPLTVTSAQKNPTAFYLCASSDPLRGRGQPQHFGDGTRLSIL.